This entry is about one TCR beta chain. This table comes from immunoSEQ multiplex PCR, and its TCRdb copy is limited to in-frame clones, with some not included. The sample comprises over 400,000 clones, approximately 90% of which are singletons, and roughly 1.4% rests with the top ten. The source of the sample is a study of blood T cell repertoires in COVID-19. Study-wide context: Sites across the United States, Italy and Spain contributed samples from acute and convalescent COVID-19. From T cells, B-cell-depleted T cells, or PBMCs came the material, which was cDNA or gDNA.

Trimming left V 0 bases short and J 3 bases short, with 9 bases between. Looked up from germline, CDR1 is SGHAT and CDR2 is FQDESV (reference sequence). The CDR3 contains 14 residues. This receptor was taken from a woman aged 30 to 39 with active or convalescent COVID-19. The V gene is TRBV11-1, the J gene TRBJ2-7, with D unclear. Sequencing input: peripheral blood. The CDR3 loop reads CASSLALGSYEQYF. The CDR3 bases are TGTGCCAGCAGCTTAGCCCTTGGTAGCTACGAGCAGTACTTC.